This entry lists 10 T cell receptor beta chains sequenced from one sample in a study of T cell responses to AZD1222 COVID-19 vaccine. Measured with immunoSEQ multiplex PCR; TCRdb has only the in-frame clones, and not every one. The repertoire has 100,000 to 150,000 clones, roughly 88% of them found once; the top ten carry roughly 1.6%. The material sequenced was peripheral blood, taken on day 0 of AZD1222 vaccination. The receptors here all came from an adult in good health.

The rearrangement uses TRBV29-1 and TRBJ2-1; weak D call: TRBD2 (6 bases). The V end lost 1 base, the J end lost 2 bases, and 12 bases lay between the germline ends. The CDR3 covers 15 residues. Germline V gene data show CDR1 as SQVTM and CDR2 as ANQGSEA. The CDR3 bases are TGCAGCGTTGAAGTGGGGGGTAGCGCCTACAATGAGCAGTTCTTC. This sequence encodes CSVEVGGSAYNEQFF.

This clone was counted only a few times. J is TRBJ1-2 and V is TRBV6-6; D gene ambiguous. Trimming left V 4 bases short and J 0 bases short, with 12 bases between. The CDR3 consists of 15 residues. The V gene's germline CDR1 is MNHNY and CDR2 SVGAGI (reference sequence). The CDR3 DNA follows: TGTGCCAGCAGTTCACCCCTGGAGGCTAACTATGGCTACACCTTC. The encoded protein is CASSSPLEANYGYTF.

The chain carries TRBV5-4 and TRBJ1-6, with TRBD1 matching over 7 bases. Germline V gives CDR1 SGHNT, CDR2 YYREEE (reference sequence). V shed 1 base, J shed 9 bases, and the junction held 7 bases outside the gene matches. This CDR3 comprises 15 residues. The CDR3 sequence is CASSLQGGIGSPLHF. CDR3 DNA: TGTGCCAGCAGCTTGCAGGGGGGTATCGGTTCACCCCTCCACTTT.

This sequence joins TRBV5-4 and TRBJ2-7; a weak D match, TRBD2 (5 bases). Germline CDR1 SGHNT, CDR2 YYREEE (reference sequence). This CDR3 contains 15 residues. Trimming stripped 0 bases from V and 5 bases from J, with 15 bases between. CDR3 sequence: CASSLGGGGLDEQYF. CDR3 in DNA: TGTGCCAGCAGCTTGGGGGGTGGCGGGTTAGACGAGCAGTACTTC.

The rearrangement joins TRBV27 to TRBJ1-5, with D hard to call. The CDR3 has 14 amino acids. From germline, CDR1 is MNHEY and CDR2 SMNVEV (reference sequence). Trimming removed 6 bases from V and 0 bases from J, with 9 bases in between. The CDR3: CASRDINSNQPQHF. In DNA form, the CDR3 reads TGTGCCAGCAGAGACATCAATAGCAATCAGCCCCAGCATTTT.

This chain's CDR3 is CASSPSEGYEQYF. The CDR3 bases are TGTGCCAGCTCACCCAGTGAGGGGTACGAGCAGTACTTC. V is TRBV18 and J is TRBJ2-7; D assignment may be TRBD1 or TRBD2 (5 bases each). Germline loops: CDR1 KGHSH, CDR2 LQKENI. CDR3 length equals 13 residues. V lost 3 bases, J lost 4 bases, and 10 bases lay in between.

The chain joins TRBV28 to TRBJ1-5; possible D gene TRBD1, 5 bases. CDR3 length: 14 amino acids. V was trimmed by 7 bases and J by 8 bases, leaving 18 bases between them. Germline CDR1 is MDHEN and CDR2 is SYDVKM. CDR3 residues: CASTRWGGTEPQHF. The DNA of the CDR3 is TGTGCCAGCACCCGATGGGGGGGGACGGAGCCCCAGCATTTT. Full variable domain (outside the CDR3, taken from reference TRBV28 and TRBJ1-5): DVKVTQSSRYLVKRTGEKVFLECVQDMDHENMFWYRQDPGLGLRLIYFSYDVKMKEKGDIPEGYSVSREKKERFSLILESASTNQTSMYLCASTRWGGTEPQHFGDGTRLSIL.

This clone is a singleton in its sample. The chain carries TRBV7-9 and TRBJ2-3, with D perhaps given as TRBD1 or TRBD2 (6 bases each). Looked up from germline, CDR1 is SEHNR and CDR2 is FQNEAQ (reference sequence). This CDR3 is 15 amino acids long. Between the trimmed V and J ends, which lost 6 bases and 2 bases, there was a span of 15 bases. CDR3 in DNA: TGTGCCAGCAGTCTTCCAGGGGAGGCCACAGATACGCAGTATTTT. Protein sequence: CASSLPGEATDTQYF. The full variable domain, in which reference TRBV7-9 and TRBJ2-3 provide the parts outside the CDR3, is DTGVSQNPRHKITKRGQNVTFRCDPISEHNRLYWYRQTLGQGPEFLTYFQNEAQLEKSRLLSDRFSAERPKGSFSTLEIQRTEQGDSAMYLCASSLPGEATDTQYFGPGTRLTVL.

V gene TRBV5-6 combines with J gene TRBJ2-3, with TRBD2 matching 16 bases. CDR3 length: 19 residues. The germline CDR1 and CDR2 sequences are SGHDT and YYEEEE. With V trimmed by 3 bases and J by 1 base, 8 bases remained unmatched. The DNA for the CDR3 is TGTGCCAGCAGCTGGGGACTAGCGGGGGGGCCTTTCGGCACAGATACGCAGTATTTT. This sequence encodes CASSWGLAGGPFGTDTQYF. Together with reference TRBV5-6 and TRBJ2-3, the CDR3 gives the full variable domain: DAGVTQSPTHLIKTRGQQVTLRCSPKSGHDTVSWYQQALGQGPQFIFQYYEEEERQRGNFPDRFSGHQFPNYSSELNVNALLLGDSALYLCASSWGLAGGPFGTDTQYFGPGTRLTVL.

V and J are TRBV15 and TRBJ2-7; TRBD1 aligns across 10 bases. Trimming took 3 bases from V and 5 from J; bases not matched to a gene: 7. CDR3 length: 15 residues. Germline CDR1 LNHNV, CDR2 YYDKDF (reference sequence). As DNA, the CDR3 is TGTGCCACCAGCAGCGGGGACAGGGGTGGCGACGAGCAGTACTTC. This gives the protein CATSSGDRGGDEQYF.